Reported below is one T cell receptor beta chain. Its target antigen remains unknown. It has no much larger one-base neighbor in the sample; base qualities were not kept. The TCR beta CDR3 regions were amplified from RNA transcripts. For the first round of RT-PCR on the TCR CDR3, the HTBI primer set was used together with the Qiagen OneStep RT-PCR kit. The libraries were constructed in a second round of multiplex PCR and then size-selected and purified. Sequencing of the libraries was done on an Illumina HiSeq2000 using paired-end 100 bp reads. Processing in the source paper ran as follows. SOAPnuke was used to process the raw data, throwing out any read that contained adapters or uncalled bases, had a mean Phred below 15, or lacked an exact constant-primer or identifier match. High-quality paired reads were merged using COPE v1.2.5, and each unique nucleotide sequence was defined as a clonotype. MiTCR v1.1 was used to align clonotypes to the IMGT TRBV, TRBD and TRBJ reference segments. The analysis included only V-J combinations with a frequency above 0.0001, which together covered approximately 99% of the repertoires. The TCS score was defined as the ratio of F50 (clonal expansion) to E x V (chaos), calculated using BLOSUM62-based TCRdist between CDR3 peptides within each V-J. Welch's t-statistics and random forest reduced around 510 V-J features to 13, which were used in a naive Bayes classifier (R e1071). TCRdb handled the public reads itself, with Q25 trimming in fastp and clone calling in MiXCR, and kept productive beta chains. CDR3 protein sequences are deduplicated, and each keeps its most common genes and DNA. These V and J calls are TCRdb output, not the study's own analysis. The sample records about 380,000 distinct CDR3 sequences, roughly 18% of which are singletons. The top ten clones comprise around 40% of the sample.

This sample was taken from a study of T cells in Graves' hyperthyroidism and ophthalmopathy (dated by TCRdb to between 2017 and 2020). Regarding the complete study: Peripheral blood samples were taken at initial diagnosis, before any treatment was given. Prospective prediction of ophthalmopathy was tested in an independent validation cohort consisting of some 20 hyperthyroidism patients and around 16 patients who later progressed to ophthalmopathy. TCR V-J signatures able to tell the groups apart were searched for in a discovery cohort of more than 90 patients, of whom roughly 42 had Graves' ophthalmopathy and around 58 had stable Graves' hyperthyroidism. In roughly six Graves' hyperthyroidism patients, the study also compared T-cell repertoires from thyroid tissue with T-cell repertoires from blood. According to the paper, TCR Vbeta CDR3 sequencing was carried out on some 140 peripheral blood samples, which came from under 50 ophthalmopathy, around 74 hyperthyroidism and about 17 progressor patients. Following sampling, methimazole starting at 30 mg daily was given to hyperthyroidism patients, and high-dose intravenous methylprednisolone was given to ophthalmopathy patients. The approximately 98 discovery patients were randomly divided into training and test sets at a 7:3 ratio.

Ophthalmopathy patients had moderately to severely active disease, with a Clinical Activity Score of 3 or more, a NOSPECS grade of 4 or more, and a disease duration of less than 3 months. Any patient with an uncontrolled infection, another autoimmune disease, pregnancy or lactation was excluded. Diagnoses relied on clinical symptoms, serum thyroxine and TRAb, thyroid ultrasound and orbital computed tomography. PBMCs were separated from 8 to 10 ml of fresh peripheral blood using Ficoll-Paque density gradient centrifugation. Total RNA was extracted with Trizol reagent, and quality was checked on an Agilent 2100 Bioanalyzer. What the study reported, not specific to this receptor: A model built on a 13 V-J signature distinguished ophthalmopathy from stable hyperthyroidism, reaching around 88% sensitivity and 81.08% specificity in cross-validation and 80%/75% in testing. No statistical method was used to fix the sample size in advance, and group allocation was not hidden from the investigators. Most expanded thyroid clonotypes (frequency above 0.001) were also detected in blood, suggesting blood repertoires may reflect thyroid immune responses. In validation, progression to ophthalmopathy was predicted by the model with 70.59% sensitivity and roughly 76% specificity, a median of 6.5 months before onset.

CDR1 is given as SGHRS and CDR2 as YFSETQ, both from the germline V gene. Unmatched junction bases come to 7, with V trimmed by 1 base and J by 7 bases. The CDR3 contains 16 residues, cysteine and phenylalanine counted. Only CDR3 DNA remains: 48 bases, in frame from the first base. Sequencing was done on a sample of blood. This clonotype originated in a young man with Graves' ophthalmopathy. Recombination linked TRBV5-1 to TRBJ1-6; 8 bases in the junction line up with TRBD1. The CDR3 region reads CASSLTQTGENSPLHF. The nucleotides read TGCGCCAGCAGCTTGACTCAGACAGGGGAAAATTCACCCCTCCACTTT.